The clone carrying this T cell receptor beta chain has only a few counts. Its antigen is undetermined. As every portion of the isolated RNA was reverse transcribed, the sequencing read expressed TCRB transcripts. The repertoire was sequenced with immunoSEQ multiplex PCR; TCRdb's copy has only in-frame clones and lacks some. Counted here are under 400,000 clones, 10% to 15% occurring once; the ten biggest clones make up 0.0095% to 0.013%. This CDR3 has 13 amino acids. Germline V gene data show CDR1 as MNHNY and CDR2 as SVGAGI (reference sequence). With V trimmed by 7 bases and J by 6 bases, 9 bases remained unmatched. This sample was taken from a study of beta chain features in type 1 diabetes. Whole-study results and caveats: Naive, central memory and Treg TCRB repertoires seemed to resemble each other more closely in patients than they did in healthy donors. A moderate, significant TCRB CDR3 shortening appeared in type 1 diabetes across four CD4+ subsets.

This sequence joins TRBV6-6 and TRBJ2-7; 7 positions match TRBD2. Input material: naive CD4+ T cells from blood. The receptor comes from a woman aged 18-29 years with type 1 diabetes. CDR3: CASTPGREREQYF. The CDR3 nucleotides read TGTGCCAGCACCCCGGGGAGGGAACGCGAGCAGTACTTC.